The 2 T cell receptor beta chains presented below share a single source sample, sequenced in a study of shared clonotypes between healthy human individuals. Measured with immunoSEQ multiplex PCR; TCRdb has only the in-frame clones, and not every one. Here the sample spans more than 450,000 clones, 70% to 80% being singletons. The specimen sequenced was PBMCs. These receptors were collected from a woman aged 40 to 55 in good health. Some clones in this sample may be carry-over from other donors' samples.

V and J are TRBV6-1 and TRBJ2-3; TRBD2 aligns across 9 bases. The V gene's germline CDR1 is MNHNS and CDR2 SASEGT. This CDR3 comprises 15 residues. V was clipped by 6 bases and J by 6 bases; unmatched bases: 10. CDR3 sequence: CASSPRGRAFDTQYF. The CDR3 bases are TGTGCCAGCAGCCCCCGCGGGAGGGCCTTTGATACGCAGTATTTT.

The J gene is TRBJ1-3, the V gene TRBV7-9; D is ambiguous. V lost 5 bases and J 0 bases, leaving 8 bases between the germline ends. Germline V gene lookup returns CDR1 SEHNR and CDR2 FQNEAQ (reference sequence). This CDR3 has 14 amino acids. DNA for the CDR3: TGTGCCAGCAGCACACCGAACTCTGGAAACACCATATATTTT. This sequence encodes CASSTPNSGNTIYF.